The clone carrying this TCR beta chain was counted a few times. The sample holds other DNA sequences that translate to the same CDR3. This record comes from a study of blood T cell repertoires in COVID-19. Germline loops: CDR1 SGHRS, CDR2 YFSETQ. The CDR3 has 13 amino acids. The ends were cut back, 0 bases at V and 1 base at J, with 4 bases in the middle. Living in 24 US areas, the participants were between roughly 18 and 90 years of age. Data came from immunoSEQ multiplex PCR; TCRdb stores just in-frame clones and leaves some out. Of 250,000 to 300,000 clones in the sample, 80% to 90% were seen once. V usage is TRBV5-1 and J usage is TRBJ1-1, with D uncertain. Sequenced sample: PBMCs or T cells enriched from blood (not recorded which). The TCR originated in a man younger than 35 who had recovered from COVID-19. In DNA, the CDR3 is TGCGCCAGCAGCTTGGGAGGGAACACTGAAGCTTTCTTT. It yields the protein CASSLGGNTEAFF.